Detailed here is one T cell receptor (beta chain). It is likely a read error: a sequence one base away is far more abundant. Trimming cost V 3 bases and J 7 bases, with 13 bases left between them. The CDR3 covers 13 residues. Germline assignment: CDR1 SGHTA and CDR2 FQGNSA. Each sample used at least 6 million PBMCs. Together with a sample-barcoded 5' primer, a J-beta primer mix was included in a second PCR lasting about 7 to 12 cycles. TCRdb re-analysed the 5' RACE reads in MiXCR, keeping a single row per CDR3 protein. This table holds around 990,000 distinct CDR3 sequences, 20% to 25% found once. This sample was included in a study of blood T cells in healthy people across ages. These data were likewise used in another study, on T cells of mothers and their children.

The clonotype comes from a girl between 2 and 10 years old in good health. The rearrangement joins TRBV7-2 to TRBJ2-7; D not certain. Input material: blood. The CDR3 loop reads CASSFSSYNEQYF. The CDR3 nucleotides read TGTGCCAGCAGCTTTAGCTCCTACAATGAGCAGTACTTC. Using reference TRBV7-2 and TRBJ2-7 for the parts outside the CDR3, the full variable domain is GAGVSQSPSNKVTEKGKDVELRCDPISGHTALYWYRQSLGQGLEFLIYFQGNSAPDKSGLPSDRFSAERTGGSVSTLTIQRTQQEDSAVYLCASSFSSYNEQYFGPGTRLTVT.